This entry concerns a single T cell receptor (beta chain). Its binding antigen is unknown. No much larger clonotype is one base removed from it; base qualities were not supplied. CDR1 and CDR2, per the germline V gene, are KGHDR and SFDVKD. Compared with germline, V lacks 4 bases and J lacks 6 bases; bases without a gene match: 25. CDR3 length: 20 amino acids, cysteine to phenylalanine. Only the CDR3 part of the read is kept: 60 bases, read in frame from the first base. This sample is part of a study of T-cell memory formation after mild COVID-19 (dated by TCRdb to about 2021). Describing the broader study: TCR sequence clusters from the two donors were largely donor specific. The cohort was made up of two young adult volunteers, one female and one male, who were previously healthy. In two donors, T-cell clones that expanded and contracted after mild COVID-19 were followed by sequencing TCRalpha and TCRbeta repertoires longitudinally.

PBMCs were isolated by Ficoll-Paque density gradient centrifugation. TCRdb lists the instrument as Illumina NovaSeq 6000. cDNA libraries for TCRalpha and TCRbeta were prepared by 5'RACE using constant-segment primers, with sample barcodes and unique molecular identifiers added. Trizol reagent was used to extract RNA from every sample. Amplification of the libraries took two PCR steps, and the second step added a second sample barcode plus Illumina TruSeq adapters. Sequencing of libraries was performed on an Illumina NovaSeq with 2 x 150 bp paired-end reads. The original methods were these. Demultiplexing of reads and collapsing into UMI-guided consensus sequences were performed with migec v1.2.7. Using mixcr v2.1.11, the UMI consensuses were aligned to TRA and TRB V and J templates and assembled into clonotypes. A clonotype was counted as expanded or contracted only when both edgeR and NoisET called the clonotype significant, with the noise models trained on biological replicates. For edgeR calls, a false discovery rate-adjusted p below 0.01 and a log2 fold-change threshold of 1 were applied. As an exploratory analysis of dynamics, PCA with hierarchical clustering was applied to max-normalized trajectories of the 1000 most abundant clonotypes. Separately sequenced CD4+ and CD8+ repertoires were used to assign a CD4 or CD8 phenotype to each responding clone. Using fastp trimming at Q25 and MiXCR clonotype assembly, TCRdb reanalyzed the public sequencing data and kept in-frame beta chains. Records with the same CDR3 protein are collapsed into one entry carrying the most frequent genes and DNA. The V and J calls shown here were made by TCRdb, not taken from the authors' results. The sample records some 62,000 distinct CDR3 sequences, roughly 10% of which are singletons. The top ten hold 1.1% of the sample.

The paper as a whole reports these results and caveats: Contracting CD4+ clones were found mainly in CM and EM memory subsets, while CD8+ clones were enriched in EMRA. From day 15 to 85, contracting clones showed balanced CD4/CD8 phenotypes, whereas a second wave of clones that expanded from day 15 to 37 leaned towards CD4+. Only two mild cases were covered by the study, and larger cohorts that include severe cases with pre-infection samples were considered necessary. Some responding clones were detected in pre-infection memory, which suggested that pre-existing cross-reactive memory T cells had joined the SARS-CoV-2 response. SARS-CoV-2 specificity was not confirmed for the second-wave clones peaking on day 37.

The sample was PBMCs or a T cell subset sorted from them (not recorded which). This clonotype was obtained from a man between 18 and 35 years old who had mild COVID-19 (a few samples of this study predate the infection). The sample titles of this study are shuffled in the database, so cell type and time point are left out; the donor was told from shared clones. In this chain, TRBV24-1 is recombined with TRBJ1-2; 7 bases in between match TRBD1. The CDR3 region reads CATSDFVGLTWAGGANGYTF. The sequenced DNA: TGTGCCACCAGTGACTTCGTAGGATTAACTTGGGCAGGGGGAGCAAATGGCTACACCTTC.